Below are 24 T cell receptor beta chains sequenced from a single sample in a study of shared clonotypes between healthy human individuals. Sequenced by immunoSEQ multiplex PCR; TCRdb stores in-frame clones only, minus some. The sample holds more than 500,000 clones, around 95% seen once. Naive CD8 cells lacked CD45RO, underwent positive selection for CCR7 and left out terminally differentiated effector memory CD45RA+ cells. What was sequenced was naive CD8+ T cells sorted from blood. These receptors were taken from a woman aged 25 to 39 in good health.

The chain joins TRBV2 to TRBJ1-5, with 8 bases identical to TRBD1. The trim removed 3 bases at V and 7 bases at J, leaving 5 bases unmatched. CDR1 and CDR2 (germline): SNHLY, FYNNEI. This CDR3 is built from 14 residues. The CDR3: CASSEGQGAQPQHF. The CDR3, as DNA: TGTGCCAGCAGTGAGGGGCAGGGGGCCCAGCCCCAGCATTTT. Full variable domain (rest looked up from reference TRBV2 and TRBJ1-5): EPEVTQTPSHQVTQMGQEVILRCVPISNHLYFYWYRQILGQKVEFLVSFYNNEISEKSEIFDDQFSVERPDGSNFTLKIRSTKLEDSAMYFCASSEGQGAQPQHFGDGTRLSIL.

This CDR3 reads CASSLDGTLRQETQYF. The CDR3, as DNA: TGTGCCAGCAGCTTGGACGGGACTCTAAGACAAGAGACCCAGTACTTC. V and J are TRBV7-8 and TRBJ2-5; TRBD2 might be the D (6 bases). The CDR3 loop spans 16 amino acids. Trimming shortened V by 3 bases and J by 2 bases, and 16 bases separated the two germline ends. The germline V gene has CDR1 SGHVS and CDR2 FQNEAQ.

This chain connects TRBV9 to TRBJ2-7; 11 bases align to TRBD1. J was trimmed by 2 bases and V by 3 bases; bases with no gene match: 13. The CDR3 runs 18 residues. The V gene's germline CDR1 is SGDLS and CDR2 YYNGEE. The CDR3 sequence is CASSAGTGGSVIPYEQYF. As DNA, the CDR3 is TGTGCCAGCAGCGCCGGGACAGGGGGGTCCGTAATCCCCTACGAGCAGTACTTC.

The chain has TRBV6-1 and TRBJ2-7; maybe TRBD2 (6 bases). The length of the CDR3 is 14 residues. Between the trimmed V and J ends, which lost 3 bases and 0 bases, there was a span of 9 bases. CDR1 MNHNS and CDR2 SASEGT come from the germline V gene. The CDR3 region has the DNA TGTGCCAGCAGTGAGGGACTGCTCTCCTACGAGCAGTACTTC. This gives the protein CASSEGLLSYEQYF.

This chain links TRBV5-4 with TRBJ2-1; D remains ambiguous. This CDR3 has 11 residues. The V end lost 2 bases, the J end lost 9 bases, and 6 bases lay between the germline ends. Germline V gene lookup returns CDR1 SGHNT and CDR2 YYREEE (reference sequence). The chain's CDR3 is CASSLTAEQFF. As DNA, the CDR3 is TGTGCCAGCAGCTTAACGGCTGAGCAGTTCTTC.

The rearrangement links TRBV30 to TRBJ2-7; D unclear. CDR1 GTSNPN and CDR2 SVGIG come from the germline V gene (reference sequence). The CDR3 consists of 13 residues. Trimming left V 3 bases short and J 5 bases short, with 14 bases between. The CDR3 region has the DNA TGTGCCTGGAGCGCACACTGGGGAAACGAGCAGTACTTC. Amino acid sequence: CAWSAHWGNEQYF. Variable domain in full (rest from reference TRBV30 and TRBJ2-7): SQTIHQWPATLVQPVGSPLSLECTVEGTSNPNLYWYRQAAGRGLQLLFYSVGIGQISSEVPQNLSASRPQDRQFILSSKKLLLSDSGFYLCAWSAHWGNEQYFGPGTRLTVT.

The J gene is TRBJ2-7, the V gene TRBV10-3; 10 bases align to TRBD1. V lost 4 bases to trimming and J lost 5 bases; unmatched junction nucleotides: 11. CDR3 length: 16 amino acids. The germline gives CDR1 ENHRY, CDR2 SYGVKD. As DNA, the CDR3 is TGTGCCATCAGTGTGGGCTGGGACAGGGGAGTGCACGAGCAGTACTTC. As protein: CAISVGWDRGVHEQYF.

The chain employs TRBV13 and TRBJ2-7, with TRBD2 identical over 10 bases. CDR1 is PRHDT and CDR2 is FYEKMQ in the germline V gene (reference sequence). V shed 5 bases, J shed 2 bases, and the junction held 15 bases outside the gene matches. The CDR3 contains 18 residues. The CDR3 DNA sequence: TGTGCCAGCAGCCTAAGGGGGCAGCGGGAGGGCCCTACCTACGAGCAGTACTTC. This encodes CASSLRGQREGPTYEQYF.

This clone was seen more than once but under ten times. The chain links TRBV7-9 to TRBJ2-7; 8 positions match TRBD1. The CDR3 consists of 12 residues. CDR1 is SEHNR and CDR2 is FQNEAQ in the germline V gene (reference sequence). Trimming took 8 bases from V and 5 from J; bases not matched to a gene: 5. CDR3 sequence (DNA): TGTGCCAGCGGACAGGGTAGCCACGAGCAGTACTTC. Its translation: CASGQGSHEQYF.

J is TRBJ2-5 and V is TRBV27; the D gene is possibly TRBD1 (5 bases). The V end lost 5 bases, the J end lost 5 bases, and 9 bases lay between the germline ends. Per germline, CDR1 MNHEY and CDR2 SMNVEV (reference sequence). The CDR3 contains 12 residues. Here the CDR3 reads CASSHKGETQYF. The CDR3 DNA is TGTGCCAGCAGTCACAAGGGGGAGACCCAGTACTTC.

As to this clone: Other DNA variants within this sample encode the same CDR3. The chain couples TRBV6-5 to TRBJ2-5, with a weak D call TRBD1 (5 bases). The V end lost 2 bases, the J end lost 3 bases, and 7 bases lay between the germline ends. CDR3 size: 13 residues. The germline V gene has CDR1 MNHEY and CDR2 SVGAGI. This chain's CDR3 is CASSYDREETQYF. The CDR3 nucleotides are TGTGCCAGCAGTTACGACAGAGAAGAGACCCAGTACTTC.

V usage is TRBV6-5 and J usage is TRBJ2-7; D is possibly TRBD1 or TRBD2 (5 bases each). Germline loops: CDR1 MNHEY, CDR2 SVGAGI. The CDR3 loop spans 13 amino acids. Trimming left V 6 bases short and J 5 bases short, with 14 bases between. The CDR3 here is CASSLYGGDEQYF. As DNA, the CDR3 is TGTGCCAGCAGCCTCTATGGGGGTGACGAGCAGTACTTC.

This rearrangement joins TRBV1 to TRBJ2-1. TRBV1 is given as a pseudogene. The CDR3 extends over 17 amino acids. CDR3 in amino acids: CTSSRAESVLSYNEQFF. DNA of the CDR3: TGCACCAGCAGCCGGGCGGAGTCCGTCTTATCCTACAATGAGCAGTTCTTC.

The chain couples TRBV19 to TRBJ2-7, with 11 bases lining up with TRBD2. The CDR3 is 17 residues long. The germline gives CDR1 LNHDA, CDR2 SQIVND (reference sequence). Unmatched junction bases numbered 11, after V lost 3 bases and J lost 4 bases. CDR3 DNA: TGTGCCAGTAGTATGTTCTCTAGCGGGAGGCACAGTTACGAGCAGTACTTC. Translating gives CASSMFSSGRHSYEQYF.

The J gene is TRBJ2-7, the V gene TRBV27; 8 positions agree with TRBD1. The germline V gene encodes CDR1 MNHEY and CDR2 SMNVEV (reference sequence). V was pared by 4 bases and J by 8 bases, with 7 bases of the junction left unmatched. This CDR3 spans 13 amino acids. The CDR3 loop reads CASSSSDRDKQYF. The CDR3 nucleotides are TGTGCCAGCAGTTCGTCGGACAGGGACAAGCAGTACTTC.

This clone was seen a single time. The chain couples TRBV6-1 to TRBJ1-3; TRBD1 agrees at 7 bases. CDR1 is MNHNS, CDR2 SASEGT, per germline. The CDR3 covers 14 residues. The V and J ends lost 10 bases and 2 bases, in that order; junction bases with no gene match: 8. DNA for the CDR3: TGTGCCACCCCGACAGGGATCGCTGGAAACACCATATATTTT. Amino acid sequence: CATPTGIAGNTIYF.

V gene TRBV27 combines with J gene TRBJ1-3; TRBD1 is a possible D gene (5 bases). The CDR3 is 15 residues long. Trimming pared 1 base from V and 2 bases from J, leaving 9 bases between. Germline CDR1 MNHEY, CDR2 SMNVEV (reference sequence). CDR3 protein: CASSLYWGAGNTIYF. The DNA of the CDR3 is TGTGCCAGCAGTTTATATTGGGGGGCTGGAAACACCATATATTTT.

The rearrangement uses TRBV7-9 and TRBJ2-1, with TRBD2 matching 14 bases. The germline V gene has CDR1 SEHNR and CDR2 FQNEAQ (reference sequence). This CDR3 is built from 16 residues. V gave up 5 bases and J gave up 8 bases; unmatched junction bases: 8. The CDR3 spells CASSRLAGGPVDEQFF. In DNA form, the CDR3 reads TGTGCCAGCAGCCGACTAGCGGGAGGGCCAGTCGATGAGCAGTTCTTC.

J is TRBJ1-4 and V is TRBV28, with 7 bases that match TRBD1. The junction had 4 bases not matched to a gene; V was cut back by 6 bases and J by 0 bases. Germline V gene lookup returns CDR1 MDHEN and CDR2 SYDVKM. The CDR3 extends over 15 amino acids. CDR3 amino acids: CASRRTGSTNEKLFF. Written as DNA, the CDR3 is TGTGCCAGCAGACGGACAGGATCAACTAATGAAAAACTGTTTTTT.

The chain links TRBV30 to TRBJ1-1; maybe TRBD1 (5 bases). Per the germline V gene, CDR1 is GTSNPN and CDR2 is SVGIG (reference sequence). V lost 0 bases, J lost 4 bases, and 9 bases lay in between. This CDR3 comprises 13 residues. The CDR3: CAWSVGGGTEAFF. CDR3 sequence (DNA): TGTGCCTGGAGTGTAGGCGGGGGCACTGAAGCTTTCTTT.

The genes are TRBV27 and TRBJ2-7; 12 bases are a match to TRBD2. This CDR3 has 16 residues. CDR1 and CDR2 (germline): MNHEY, SMNVEV (reference sequence). V was clipped by 8 bases and J by 0 bases; unmatched bases: 8. CDR3 in DNA: TGTGCCAGCCTCGGGACTAGCGGGCCAAGCTCCTACGAGCAGTACTTC. Its translation is CASLGTSGPSSYEQYF.

The chain recombines TRBV11-2 with TRBJ2-7; D not resolved. CDR3 length equals 12 residues. V dropped 2 bases and J dropped 5 bases, with 7 bases sitting between them. Germline CDR1 reads SGHAT; CDR2 reads FQNNGV. The CDR3 reads CASSLSSHEQYF. In DNA, the CDR3 is TGTGCCAGCAGCTTATCATCACACGAGCAGTACTTC.

The chain combines TRBV5-6 with TRBJ2-7; D might be TRBD1 (5 bases). CDR1 is SGHDT and CDR2 is YYEEEE in the germline V gene. The CDR3 loop spans 14 amino acids. The ends were cut back, 4 bases at V and 1 base at J, with 12 bases in the middle. CDR3 nucleotides: TGTGCCAGCAGCACCCCCGACAGATCCTACGAGCAGTACTTC. Its protein is CASSTPDRSYEQYF.

The rearrangement joins TRBV7-9 to TRBJ2-7; D is uncertain. The CDR3 loop spans 15 amino acids. Germline V gives CDR1 SEHNR, CDR2 FQNEAQ (reference sequence). V lost 2 bases and J lost 1, with 12 bases in between. CDR3 residues: CASSLSPAQSYEQYF. In nucleotides, the CDR3 is TGTGCCAGCAGCTTAAGTCCGGCACAATCCTACGAGCAGTACTTC.